This passage covers 25 T cell receptor beta chains from one sample sequenced in a study of cytomegalovirus exposure and HLA in healthy donors. TCRdb keeps only in-frame clones here, not all; method: immunoSEQ multiplex PCR. The sample yields about 250,000 clones, more than 85% seen once. The sample was PBMCs. The receptors come from a man between 18 and 29 years old in good health and CMV-seropositive.

V is TRBV2 and J is TRBJ2-1, with TRBD1 as a possible D gene (5 bases). With 7 bases removed from V and 12 bases from J, the gap between germline ends came to 13 bases. Per germline, CDR1 SNHLY and CDR2 FYNNEI. The CDR3 extends over 11 amino acids. The CDR3 bases are TGTGCCAGCATGGTGGGGCCGGGGCAGTTCTTC. Encoded protein: CASMVGPGQFF.

The gene calls are TRBV4-1 and TRBJ2-1, with D possibly TRBD1 on 7 matching bases. V shed 2 bases and J shed 8 bases, with 19 bases lying between them. The CDR3 is 16 residues long. Per germline, CDR1 MGHRA and CDR2 YSYEKL. CDR3 DNA sequence: TGCGCCAGCAGCCAAAATTACCAGGGGGGCAAGGATGAGCAGTTCTTC. The encoded protein is CASSQNYQGGKDEQFF.

This clone was counted a few times. As DNA, the CDR3 is TGTGCCAGCAGTTCCTCCGACAGGGTTGGCTACACCTTC. Its protein product is CASSSSDRVGYTF. The V gene is TRBV28, the J gene TRBJ1-2; 7 positions match TRBD1. In germline, CDR1 is MDHEN, CDR2 SYDVKM. This CDR3 region has 13 residues. Trimming removed 4 bases from V and 7 bases from J; junction bases left unmatched: 6.

The V gene is TRBV11-2, the J gene TRBJ2-3; no definite D call. The CDR3 extends over 15 amino acids. Germline assignment: CDR1 SGHAT and CDR2 FQNNGV. V lost 4 bases and J 4 bases, leaving 15 bases between the germline ends. The CDR3 region is CASSSLTSWADTQYF. CDR3 in DNA: TGTGCCAGCAGCTCGCTGACTTCTTGGGCAGATACGCAGTATTTT.

Concerning this clone itself: Other nucleotide sequences from this sample produce the same CDR3. This rearrangement joins TRBV5-1 to TRBJ2-5; no definite D call. Germline CDR1 SGHRS, CDR2 YFSETQ. Trimming took 2 bases from V and 2 from J, leaving 7 bases between them. CDR3 length equals 13 residues. The CDR3 nucleotides are TGCGCCAGCAGCTTCGGACCTCAAGAGACCCAGTACTTC. It translates to CASSFGPQETQYF. The full variable domain, with the rest looked up from reference TRBV5-1 and TRBJ2-5, is KAGVTQTPRYLIKTRGQQVTLSCSPISGHRSVSWYQQTPGQGLQFLFEYFSETQRNKGNFPGRFSGRQFSNSRSEMNVSTLELGDSALYLCASSFGPQETQYFGPGTRLLVL.

The chain joins TRBV9 to TRBJ1-3; D call uncertain. Trimming took off 0 bases at V and 4 bases at J, with 14 bases between the two ends. This CDR3 has 16 residues. Looked up from germline, CDR1 is SGDLS and CDR2 is YYNGEE. The CDR3 region has the DNA TGTGCCAGCAGCGTAGATCTAACGGGCGTCGGAAACACCATATATTTT. Amino acids: CASSVDLTGVGNTIYF.

The chain links TRBV2 to TRBJ2-7; TRBD2 matches at 8 bases. The CDR3 is made up of 14 amino acids. J was trimmed by 0 bases and V by 8 bases; bases with no gene match: 6. The germline CDR1 and CDR2 sequences are SNHLY and FYNNEI. The CDR3 here is CASLREVSSYEQYF. CDR3 in DNA: TGTGCCAGCTTGCGGGAGGTTTCCTCCTACGAGCAGTACTTC.

The rearrangement joins TRBV2 to TRBJ2-7; D might be TRBD2 (6 bases). CDR3 size: 13 residues. Between the trimmed V and J ends, which lost 7 bases and 3 bases, there was a span of 13 bases. CDR1 is SNHLY, CDR2 FYNNEI, per germline. CDR3 in amino acids: CASIGGLDYEQYF. The CDR3 DNA sequence: TGTGCCAGCATTGGAGGGTTAGACTACGAGCAGTACTTC.

The chain employs TRBV5-1 and TRBJ2-5; 8 bases fit TRBD1. V shed 3 bases and J 4 bases; nucleotides not matched to a gene: 5. Germline loops: CDR1 SGHRS, CDR2 YFSETQ. The CDR3 loop spans 14 amino acids. Here the CDR3 reads CASSSTGDGETQYF. The CDR3 nucleotides read TGCGCCAGCAGCTCGACAGGGGATGGAGAGACCCAGTACTTC.

This clone was counted a single time. The J gene is TRBJ2-2, the V gene TRBV25-1; the D gene is possibly TRBD1 (5 bases). V lost 8 bases, J lost 1 base, and 17 bases lay in between. The CDR3 sequence is 16 residues long. Germline-derived CDR1 and CDR2 are MGHDK and SYGVNS. The CDR3 region has the DNA TGTGCCAGCCTCTCCAAGGGGTCGGGGAACACCGGGGAGCTGTTTTTT. Encoded protein: CASLSKGSGNTGELFF.

This clone has a handful of counts. This sequence joins TRBV4-1 and TRBJ1-1, with 7 bases identical to TRBD1. Trimming at V came to 3 bases and at J to 4 bases, leaving 5 bases not matched to a gene. CDR3 length: 14 amino acids. CDR1 and CDR2 from the germline V gene are MGHRA and YSYEKL. The CDR3 DNA reads as TGCGCCAGCAGCCAGGGAGACAGGGCCACTGAAGCTTTCTTT. Amino acid sequence: CASSQGDRATEAFF.

The chain employs TRBV5-6 and TRBJ2-5, with D tentatively TRBD1 (5 bases). V was trimmed by 6 bases and J by 2 bases, leaving 11 bases between them. The CDR3 sequence is 13 residues long. The germline V gene encodes CDR1 SGHDT and CDR2 YYEEEE. CDR3 residues: CASKLGVQETQYF. DNA of the CDR3: TGTGCCAGCAAATTAGGGGTGCAAGAGACCCAGTACTTC.

The CDR3 DNA reads as TGCGCCAGCAGCCCCCTAACTAGCGATCCCGAGTTACGGGAGACCCAGTACTTC. Its protein product is CASSPLTSDPELRETQYF. The V gene is TRBV4-1, the J gene TRBJ2-5, with 7 bases identical to TRBD2. The CDR3 consists of 18 residues. Germline V gene sequence: CDR1 MGHRA, CDR2 YSYEKL. With V trimmed by 4 bases and J by 5 bases, 19 bases remained unmatched.

The rearrangement joins TRBV5-1 to TRBJ1-1, with a weak D call TRBD1 (5 bases). The CDR3 length is 16 residues. Trimming took 0 bases from V and 7 from J, leaving 19 bases between them. Germline V gives CDR1 SGHRS, CDR2 YFSETQ. CDR3 in amino acids: CASSLVVRSAQGEAFF. Written as DNA, the CDR3 is TGCGCCAGCAGCTTGGTGGTCAGGTCTGCCCAGGGTGAAGCTTTCTTT. Filled out from reference TRBV5-1 and TRBJ1-1, the complete variable domain reads KAGVTQTPRYLIKTRGQQVTLSCSPISGHRSVSWYQQTPGQGLQFLFEYFSETQRNKGNFPGRFSGRQFSNSRSEMNVSTLELGDSALYLCASSLVVRSAQGEAFFGQGTRLTVV.

The chain couples TRBV28 to TRBJ1-1; the match to TRBD1 covers 9 bases. Trimming cost V 6 bases and J 6 bases; bases outside gene matches: 8. CDR3 length: 14 amino acids. In germline, CDR1 is MDHEN, CDR2 SYDVKM. The CDR3 bases are TGTGCCAGCAGCTTTGGACAGGGGTGGGCTGAAGCTTTCTTT. It yields the protein CASSFGQGWAEAFF.

In the case of this clone: This sample includes further DNA sequences coding for the same CDR3. The V call is TRBV9, the J call TRBJ2-2; possibly TRBD2 for D (6 bases). CDR1 SGDLS and CDR2 YYNGEE come from the germline V gene. The CDR3 is 14 amino acids. Trimming took off 0 bases at V and 4 bases at J, with 7 bases between the two ends. The CDR3 coding sequence is TGTGCCAGCAGCGTAGGGGGAGGCACCGGGGAGCTGTTTTTT. It specifies CASSVGGGTGELFF.

The rearrangement links TRBV27 to TRBJ2-5, with D perhaps given as TRBD1 or TRBD2 (6 bases each). Trimming left V 4 bases short and J 5 bases short, with 17 bases between. The CDR3 totals 15 residues. The germline gives CDR1 MNHEY, CDR2 SMNVEV (reference sequence). CDR3 residues: CASSSGVGGRETQYF. CDR3 DNA sequence: TGTGCCAGCAGTTCCGGGGTTGGGGGGCGTGAGACCCAGTACTTC.

The rearrangement links TRBV2 to TRBJ2-3; TRBD2 matches 8 bases. CDR1 and CDR2 (germline): SNHLY, FYNNEI. The CDR3 sequence is 14 residues long. J gave up 3 bases and V 6 bases, and 5 bases lay outside the gene matches. CDR3 nucleotides: TGTGCCAGCAGAATAGCGGGAAGAACAGATACGCAGTATTTT. Amino acid sequence: CASRIAGRTDTQYF.

This clone was recorded once. The J gene is TRBJ2-1, the V gene TRBV28; D uncertain. This CDR3 spans 12 amino acids. Germline CDR1 reads MDHEN; CDR2 reads SYDVKM. The ends were cut back, 9 bases at V and 1 base at J, with 7 bases in the middle. This CDR3 is CASQSSYNEQFF. The CDR3 bases are TGTGCCAGTCAGTCATCCTACAATGAGCAGTTCTTC. Looking up the rest from reference TRBV28 and TRBJ2-1 gives the full variable domain: DVKVTQSSRYLVKRTGEKVFLECVQDMDHENMFWYRQDPGLGLRLIYFSYDVKMKEKGDIPEGYSVSREKKERFSLILESASTNQTSMYLCASQSSYNEQFFGPGTRLTVL.

The chain carries TRBV7-8 and TRBJ2-7, with TRBD2 matching over 10 bases. The CDR3 covers 16 residues. CDR1 and CDR2 from the germline V gene are SGHVS and FQNEAQ. The V gene end was trimmed by 5 bases and the J gene end by 0 bases; junction bases not matched to a gene: 7. This chain's CDR3 is CASSPGLADSSYEQYF. The CDR3 DNA reads as TGTGCCAGCAGCCCAGGACTAGCGGACAGCTCCTACGAGCAGTACTTC.

V gene TRBV7-2 combines with J gene TRBJ2-7; TRBD1 or TRBD2 may be the D gene (5 bases each). V gave up 4 bases and J gave up 6 bases, with 16 bases separating them. The CDR3 covers 14 residues. CDR1 is SGHTA and CDR2 is FQGNSA in the germline V gene. CDR3 region: CASSWDLGGGEQYF. Here the CDR3 DNA reads TGTGCCAGCAGCTGGGACCTCGGAGGAGGCGAGCAGTACTTC.

This clone was recorded once. The gene calls are TRBV19 and TRBJ1-5; D call uncertain. Trimming cost V 5 bases and J 0 bases, with 35 bases left between them. Germline V gives CDR1 LNHDA, CDR2 SQIVND (reference sequence). The CDR3 totals 23 residues. The CDR3: CASSETGLRREQYGLYSNQPQHF. CDR3 nucleotides: TGTGCCAGTAGTGAAACCGGCCTCCGTCGGGAGCAGTACGGCCTTTATAGCAATCAGCCCCAGCATTTT.

The chain uses TRBV2 and TRBJ2-5, with D maybe TRBD2 (6 bases). With 5 bases removed from V and 4 bases from J, the gap between germline ends came to 17 bases. CDR1 and CDR2 (germline): SNHLY, FYNNEI. This CDR3 has 15 residues. CDR3 in amino acids: CASSTGLRGRETQYF. CDR3 in DNA: TGTGCCAGCAGTACGGGACTCAGAGGGCGAGAGACCCAGTACTTC.

J is TRBJ1-5 and V is TRBV6-5; no firm D call. From germline, CDR1 is MNHEY and CDR2 SVGAGI. CDR3 length: 15 residues. Trimming shortened V by 4 bases and J by 5 bases, and 15 bases separated the two germline ends. For the CDR3, the DNA is TGTGCCAGCAGTTCCCTCGCGCAACCTGATCAGCCCCAGCATTTT. It translates to CASSSLAQPDQPQHF.

J is TRBJ2-2 and V is TRBV2; D remains ambiguous. Per the germline V gene, CDR1 is SNHLY and CDR2 is FYNNEI. The CDR3 totals 12 residues. Trimming stripped 6 bases from V and 5 bases from J, with 7 bases between. The CDR3 region is CASSPGTGELFF. The DNA for the CDR3 is TGTGCCAGCAGCCCAGGTACCGGGGAGCTGTTTTTT.